This T cell receptor (beta chain) was recovered during a study of siplizumab effects on memory and regulatory T cells. Turning to this clone: Antigen: not known.

V lost 8 bases and J lost 3, with 17 bases in between. The CDR3 sequence is 14 residues long. The germline CDR1 and CDR2 sequences are MNHEY and SMNVEV (reference sequence). Study conclusions and caveats: With siplizumab, cumulative frequency of CD4+ memory-derived alloreactive sequences dropped significantly. Unstimulated naive T cells seemed to show more diversity than memory cells did, and they also seemed to be among the major contributors to the alloresponse. Controls showed an average of roughly 30% Treg-derived mappable alloreactive CD4+ clones, while siplizumab showed roughly 70%. The suppressive capacity of proliferating Tregs from siplizumab cultures remained unconfirmed.

The assay was immunoSEQ multiplex PCR, and TCRdb's table has in-frame clones only and misses some. Here the sample spans about 110,000 clones, 92% being singletons. The V and J genes are TRBV27 and TRBJ2-7, with D unresolved. This clonotype was obtained from a human donor in good health. Input material: Tregs sorted from blood. This CDR3 is CASGRIGKGYEQYF. The DNA of the CDR3 is TGTGCCAGCGGCAGAATCGGCAAGGGCTACGAGCAGTACTTC.